The source of this T cell receptor beta chain is a study of cytomegalovirus exposure and HLA in healthy donors. The CDR3 is made up of 15 amino acids. Germline values: CDR1 SGHAT, CDR2 FQNNGV. J lost 2 bases, V lost 2 bases, and 2 bases had no gene match. 13 Jbeta primers and 60 Vbeta primers were used for the PCR. Assay: immunoSEQ multiplex PCR; the TCRdb copy retains only in-frame clones and omits some. This sample carries around 39,000 clones, about 72% of them seen once, and the ten largest clones take approximately 1.5%. The material sequenced was PBMCs. The V and J genes are TRBV11-2 and TRBJ2-1; 8 nucleotides align to TRBD2. The origin of this receptor is a young man in good health and CMV-seronegative. The CDR3 protein is CASSLMREAYNEQFF. CDR3 coding DNA: TGTGCCAGCAGCTTAATGCGGGAGGCCTACAATGAGCAGTTCTTC.